Described below is a single TCR beta chain sequence and its context. What it recognizes is unknown. Checkpoint therapy with ipilimumab 1 mg/kg began 14 to 28 days after transplant. Libraries were prepared by immunoSEQ multiplex PCR; TCRdb keeps only in-frame clonotypes and omits some of them. Of tens of thousands of clones in the sample, 83% were seen once. The CDR3 has 16 residues. The germline V gene encodes CDR1 SGHDN and CDR2 FVKESK. The germline V and J ends were trimmed by 0 bases and 1 base, with 12 bases remaining between them. This sample is part of a study of ipilimumab plus nivolumab after autologous stem cell transplantation. General study findings and limits: The authors say TCR, Treg and microbiome findings warrant further study.

The source was PBMCs, collected in a trial of ipilimumab plus nivolumab as post-transplant consolidation. The source of this sequence is a male donor with diffuse large B-cell lymphoma. This rearrangement joins TRBV14 to TRBJ1-2; D is perhaps TRBD1 (5 bases). The CDR3 DNA sequence: TGTGCCAGCAGCCAAGATAGCAGGGTACTTAACTATGGCTACACCTTC. Translated: CASSQDSRVLNYGYTF.